These 17 T cell receptor beta chains originate from one sample sequenced in a study of CDR3 diversity in severe acne. TCRdb independently ran MiXCR on the PCR reads; one entry per CDR3 protein. The sample yields about 85,000 distinct CDR3 sequences, 45% to 50% seen once. Sequenced input: blood. These receptors all stem from a male donor in good health, serving as a control.

The chain joins TRBV6-1 to TRBJ1-6; the match to TRBD1 covers 8 bases. Trimming cost V 2 bases and J 0 bases; bases outside gene matches: 3. The CDR3 covers 17 residues. Germline assignment: CDR1 MNHNS and CDR2 SASEGT. The DNA for the CDR3 is TGTGCCAGCAGTGAAAGGGGACAGGCCTCCTATAATTCACCCCTCCACTTT. Its translation: CASSERGQASYNSPLHF.

This clonotype appeared many times. The gene calls are TRBV2 and TRBJ1-1, with a tentative D call TRBD1 (6 bases). The V end was cut by 7 bases, the J end by 1 base, with 10 bases between. Germline CDR1 is SNHLY and CDR2 is FYNNEI. CDR3 length: 13 amino acids. The CDR3 here is CASMETGNTEAFF. CDR3 nucleotide sequence: TGTGCCAGCATGGAGACAGGGAACACTGAAGCTTTCTTT.

Turning to this clonotype: This could be a read error, since a much larger clone is one nucleotide away. V and J are TRBV11-2 and TRBJ1-3; the D gene is possibly TRBD1 (6 bases). CDR1 is SGHAT and CDR2 is FQNNGV in the germline V gene. The CDR3 has 13 amino acids. Trimming left V 2 bases short and J 11 bases short, with 13 bases between. In DNA form, the CDR3 reads TGTGCCAGCAGCTTACAGGGGAGGGACGCCATATATTTT. It is translated as CASSLQGRDAIYF.

This clonotype was observed at least ten times. V and J are TRBV18 and TRBJ1-6, with 8 nucleotides matching TRBD1. CDR1 and CDR2 from the germline V gene are KGHSH and LQKENI. Trimming at V came to 5 bases and at J to 6 bases, leaving 3 bases not matched to a gene. This CDR3 has 14 amino acids. The CDR3 coding sequence is TGTGCCAGCTCAGACCAGGGGGCTAATTCACCCCTCCACTTT. Translation: CASSDQGANSPLHF.

The chain uses TRBV6-5 and TRBJ1-4, with D uncertain. V lost 2 bases to trimming and J lost 15 bases, with 16 bases between them. The germline V gene has CDR1 MNHEY and CDR2 SVGAGI. CDR3 length equals 13 residues. This chain's CDR3 is CASSYGEGHGVFF. DNA for the CDR3: TGTGCCAGCAGTTACGGAGAGGGCCACGGTGTGTTTTTT.

This clonotype was seen only a few times. V usage is TRBV29-1 and J usage is TRBJ2-7; a weak D match, TRBD1 (6 bases). The germline V gene has CDR1 SQVTM and CDR2 ANQGSEA. Trimming stripped 7 bases from V and 2 bases from J, with 12 bases between. The CDR3 is 12 residues long. This CDR3 reads CSAVQGTYEQYF. In nucleotides, the CDR3 is TGCAGCGCTGTACAGGGCACCTACGAGCAGTACTTC.

This chain connects TRBV15 to TRBJ2-6; a weak D match, TRBD1 (6 bases). Germline V gene data show CDR1 as LNHNV and CDR2 as YYDKDF (reference sequence). Trimming stripped 0 bases from V and 4 bases from J, with 19 bases between. This CDR3 comprises 19 residues. CDR3: CATSRDEGFQGSGANVLTF. CDR3 nucleotide sequence: TGTGCCACCAGCAGAGATGAGGGTTTTCAGGGGTCCGGGGCCAACGTCCTGACTTTC.

At least ten counts were recorded for this clonotype. This chain connects TRBV10-1 to TRBJ2-1, with 10 bases that match TRBD1. This CDR3 is 14 amino acids long. Trimming cost V 5 bases and J 8 bases; bases outside gene matches: 6. Germline V gene sequence: CDR1 WNHNN, CDR2 SYGVQD (reference sequence). The CDR3, as DNA: TGCGCCAGCAGTCGGGACAGGGGAATGGATGAGCAGTTCTTC. Residues: CASSRDRGMDEQFF.

A few counts support this clonotype. The chain couples TRBV29-1 to TRBJ1-1; unclear D gene. Trimming removed 0 bases from V and 8 bases from J, with 7 bases in between. There are 11 residues in the CDR3. Looked up from germline, CDR1 is SQVTM and CDR2 is ANQGSEA. The DNA of the CDR3 is TGCAGCGTTGAAGATCTTCTCGAAGCTTTCTTT. Protein sequence: CSVEDLLEAFF. Supplemented by reference TRBV29-1 and TRBJ1-1, the full variable domain reads SAVISQKPSRDICQRGTSLTIQCQVDSQVTMMFWYRQQPGQSLTLIATANQGSEATYESGFVIDKFPISRPNLTFSTLTVSNMSPEDSSIYLCSVEDLLEAFFGQGTRLTVV.

Notes on this clonotype: The DNA is omitted, as the CDR3 cannot be located on it reliably, and the CDR3 follows TCRdb's listing. The chain joins TRBV20-1 to TRBJ2-5; TRBD1 is taken as the D call from the table, unchecked against the DNA. The CDR3 comprises 21 residues, both ends counted. CDR1 is DFQATT, CDR2 SNEGSKA, per germline (reference sequence). This CDR3 reads CSATIRDREGGYTFGSGTQYF.

This clonotype was seen many times. J is TRBJ1-2 and V is TRBV6-1; D is undetermined. V lost 7 bases, J lost 3 bases, and 12 bases lay in between. CDR1 and CDR2 (germline): MNHNS, SASEGT. CDR3 size: 13 residues. The CDR3 is CASTLGRHYGYTF. In nucleotides, the CDR3 is TGTGCCAGCACCCTAGGAAGGCACTATGGCTACACCTTC.

The V and J genes are TRBV20-1 and TRBJ2-7; 10 bases are shared with TRBD2. Germline V gene lookup returns CDR1 DFQATT and CDR2 SNEGSKA (reference sequence). The CDR3 totals 14 residues. CDR3 sequence: CSHTLRLAGYEQYF. In nucleotides, the CDR3 is TGCAGCCACACCCTTCGACTAGCGGGCTACGAGCAGTACTTC.

The chain couples TRBV29-1 to TRBJ2-7; 7 bases are a match to TRBD2. J gave up 0 bases and V 7 bases, and 12 bases lay outside the gene matches. Germline V gene data show CDR1 as SQVTM and CDR2 as ANQGSEA. This CDR3 is built from 15 residues. The CDR3 bases are TGCAGCGCTGATGCCCCCGGGGGGAGCTCCTACGAGCAGTACTTC. It encodes CSADAPGGSSYEQYF.

This clonotype appeared a few times. The genes are TRBV15 and TRBJ2-2; D call uncertain. In germline, CDR1 is LNHNV, CDR2 YYDKDF (reference sequence). The CDR3 contains 13 residues. Trimming pared 0 bases from V and 9 bases from J, leaving 8 bases between. The CDR3 bases are TGTGCCACCAGCAGAGAATTGGGCAGGGAGCTGTTTTTT. It translates to CATSRELGRELFF. Combining the CDR3 with reference TRBV15 and TRBJ2-2 gives the whole variable domain DAMVIQNPRYQVTQFGKPVTLSCSQTLNHNVMYWYQQKSSQAPKLLFHYYDKDFNNEADTPDNFQSRRPNTSFCFLDIRSPGLGDTAMYLCATSRELGRELFFGEGSRLTVL.

Ten or more counts support this clonotype. The rearrangement joins TRBV14 to TRBJ2-7; D may be TRBD1 or TRBD2 (5 bases each). The V gene lost 6 bases and the J gene lost 2 bases, with 11 bases spanning the gap. The CDR3 has 13 amino acids. Looked up from germline, CDR1 is SGHDN and CDR2 is FVKESK. The CDR3, as DNA: TGTGCCAGCAGATTCGGGGCTGCCTACGAGCAGTACTTC. It is translated as CASRFGAAYEQYF.

There are many counts of this clonotype. V and J are TRBV27 and TRBJ1-6, with 8 positions matching TRBD1. J lost 9 bases, V lost 8 bases, and 9 bases had no gene match. CDR1 and CDR2 (germline): MNHEY, SMNVEV (reference sequence). The CDR3 extends over 14 amino acids. The CDR3 loop is CASGGTGLSSPLHF. The CDR3 bases are TGTGCCAGCGGGGGGACAGGTTTGAGTTCACCCCTCCACTTT.

This clonotype was detected only a few times. CDR3 residues: CASSFGLAGAYEQYF. CDR3 nucleotide sequence: TGTGCCAGCAGCTTCGGACTAGCGGGAGCCTACGAGCAGTACTTC. V is TRBV13 and J is TRBJ2-7; 13 nucleotides line up with TRBD2. This CDR3 spans 15 amino acids. Germline-derived CDR1 and CDR2 are PRHDT and FYEKMQ (reference sequence). V dropped 3 bases and J dropped 2; count of bases not matched to a gene: 1.